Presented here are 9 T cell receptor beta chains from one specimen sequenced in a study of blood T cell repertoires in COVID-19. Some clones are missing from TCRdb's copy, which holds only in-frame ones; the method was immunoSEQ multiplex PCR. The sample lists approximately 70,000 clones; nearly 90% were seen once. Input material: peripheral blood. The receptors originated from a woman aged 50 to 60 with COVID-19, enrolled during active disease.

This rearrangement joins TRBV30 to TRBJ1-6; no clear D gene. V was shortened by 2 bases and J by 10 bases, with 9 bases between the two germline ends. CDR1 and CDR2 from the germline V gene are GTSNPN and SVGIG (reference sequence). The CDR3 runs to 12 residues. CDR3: CAWSRSQSPLHF. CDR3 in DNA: TGTGCCTGGAGTAGGAGTCAATCACCCCTCCACTTT. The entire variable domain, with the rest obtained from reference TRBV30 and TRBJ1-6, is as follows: SQTIHQWPATLVQPVGSPLSLECTVEGTSNPNLYWYRQAAGRGLQLLFYSVGIGQISSEVPQNLSASRPQDRQFILSSKKLLLSDSGFYLCAWSRSQSPLHFGNGTRLTVT.

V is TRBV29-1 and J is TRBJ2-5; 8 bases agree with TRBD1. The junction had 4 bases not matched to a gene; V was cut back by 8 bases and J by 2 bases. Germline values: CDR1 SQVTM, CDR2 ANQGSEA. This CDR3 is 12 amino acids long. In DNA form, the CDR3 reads TGCAGCTCCCGGGACAGGCAAGAGACCCAGTACTTC. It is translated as CSSRDRQETQYF.

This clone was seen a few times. CDR3 DNA sequence: TGTGCCAGCAGCTTAAGGGGGACTACAGATACGCAGTATTTT. Translation gives CASSLRGTTDTQYF. V gene TRBV7-3 combines with J gene TRBJ2-3, with TRBD2 as a possible D gene (6 bases). Germline values: CDR1 SGHTA, CDR2 FQGTGA. The V gene lost 1 base and the J gene lost 3 bases, with 8 bases spanning the gap. CDR3 length equals 14 residues. Complete variable domain (other parts from reference TRBV7-3 and TRBJ2-3): GAGVSQTPSNKVTEKGKYVELRCDPISGHTALYWYRQSLGQGPEFLIYFQGTGAADDSGLPNDRFFAVRPEGSVSTLKIQRTERGDSAVYLCASSLRGTTDTQYFGPGTRLTVL.

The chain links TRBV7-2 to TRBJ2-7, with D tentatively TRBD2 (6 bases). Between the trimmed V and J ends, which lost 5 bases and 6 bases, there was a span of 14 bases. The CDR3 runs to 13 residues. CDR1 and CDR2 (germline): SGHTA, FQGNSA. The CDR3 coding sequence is TGTGCCAGCAGCCAAAGGAGCGGGCTCGAGCAGTACTTC. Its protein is CASSQRSGLEQYF. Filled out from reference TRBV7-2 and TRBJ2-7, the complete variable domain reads GAGVSQSPSNKVTEKGKDVELRCDPISGHTALYWYRQSLGQGLEFLIYFQGNSAPDKSGLPSDRFSAERTGGSVSTLTIQRTQQEDSAVYLCASSQRSGLEQYFGPGTRLTVT.

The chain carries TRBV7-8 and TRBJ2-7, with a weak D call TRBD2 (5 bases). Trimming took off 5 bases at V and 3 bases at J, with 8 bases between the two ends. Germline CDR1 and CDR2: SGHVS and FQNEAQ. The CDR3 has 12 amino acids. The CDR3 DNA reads TGTGCCAGCAGCCGGACTCGCTACGAGCAGTACTTC. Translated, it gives CASSRTRYEQYF.

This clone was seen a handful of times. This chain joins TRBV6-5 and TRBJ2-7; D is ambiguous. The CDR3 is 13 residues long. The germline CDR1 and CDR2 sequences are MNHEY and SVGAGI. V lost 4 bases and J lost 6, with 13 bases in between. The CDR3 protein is CASSSLRLLEQYF. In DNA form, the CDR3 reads TGTGCCAGCAGTTCGCTGCGATTACTCGAGCAGTACTTC.

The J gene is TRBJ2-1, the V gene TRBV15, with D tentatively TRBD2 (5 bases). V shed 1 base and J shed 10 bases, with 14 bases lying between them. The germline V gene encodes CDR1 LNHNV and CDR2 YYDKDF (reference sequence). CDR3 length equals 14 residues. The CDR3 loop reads CATSRVVSGTEQFF. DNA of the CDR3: TGTGCCACCAGCAGAGTGGTCAGCGGAACGGAGCAGTTCTTC. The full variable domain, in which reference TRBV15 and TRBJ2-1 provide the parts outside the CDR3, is DAMVIQNPRYQVTQFGKPVTLSCSQTLNHNVMYWYQQKSSQAPKLLFHYYDKDFNNEADTPDNFQSRRPNTSFCFLDIRSPGLGDTAMYLCATSRVVSGTEQFFGPGTRLTVL.

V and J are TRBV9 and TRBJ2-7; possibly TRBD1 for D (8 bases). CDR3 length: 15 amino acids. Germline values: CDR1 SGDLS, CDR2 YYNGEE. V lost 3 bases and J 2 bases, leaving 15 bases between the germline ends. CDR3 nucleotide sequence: TGTGCCAGCAGCGCTCGGACAGGGAGGGCCTACGAGCAGTACTTC. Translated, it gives CASSARTGRAYEQYF.

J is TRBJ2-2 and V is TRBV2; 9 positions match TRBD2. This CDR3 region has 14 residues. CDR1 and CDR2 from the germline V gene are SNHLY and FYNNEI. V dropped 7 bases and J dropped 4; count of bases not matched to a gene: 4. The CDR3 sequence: CASTATSGTGELFF. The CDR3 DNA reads TGTGCCAGCACTGCGACTAGCGGCACCGGGGAGCTGTTTTTT. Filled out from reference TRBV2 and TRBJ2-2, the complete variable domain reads EPEVTQTPSHQVTQMGQEVILRCVPISNHLYFYWYRQILGQKVEFLVSFYNNEISEKSEIFDDQFSVERPDGSNFTLKIRSTKLEDSAMYFCASTATSGTGELFFGEGSRLTVL.